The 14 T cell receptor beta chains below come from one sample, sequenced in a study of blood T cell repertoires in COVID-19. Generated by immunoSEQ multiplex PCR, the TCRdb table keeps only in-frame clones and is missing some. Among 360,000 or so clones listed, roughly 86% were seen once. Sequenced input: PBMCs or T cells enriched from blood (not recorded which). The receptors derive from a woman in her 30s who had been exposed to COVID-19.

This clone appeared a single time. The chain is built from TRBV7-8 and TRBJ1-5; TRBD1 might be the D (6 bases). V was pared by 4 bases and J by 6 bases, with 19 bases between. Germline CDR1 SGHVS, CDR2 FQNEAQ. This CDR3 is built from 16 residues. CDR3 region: CASSSEQRQVVQPQHF. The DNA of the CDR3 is TGTGCCAGCAGCTCTGAACAGAGACAGGTTGTTCAGCCCCAGCATTTT.

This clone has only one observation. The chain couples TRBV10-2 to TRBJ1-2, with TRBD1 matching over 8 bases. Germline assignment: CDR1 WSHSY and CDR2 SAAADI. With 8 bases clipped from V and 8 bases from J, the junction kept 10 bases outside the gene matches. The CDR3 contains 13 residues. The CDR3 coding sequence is TGCGCCAGCGCCCGGGACAGGCCGTCAGGCTACACCTTC. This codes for CASARDRPSGYTF.

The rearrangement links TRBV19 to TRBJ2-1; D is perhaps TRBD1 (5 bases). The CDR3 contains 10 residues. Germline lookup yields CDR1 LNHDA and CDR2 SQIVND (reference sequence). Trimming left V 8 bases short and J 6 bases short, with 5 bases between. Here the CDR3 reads CASGANEQFF. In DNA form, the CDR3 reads TGTGCCAGTGGGGCCAATGAGCAGTTCTTC.

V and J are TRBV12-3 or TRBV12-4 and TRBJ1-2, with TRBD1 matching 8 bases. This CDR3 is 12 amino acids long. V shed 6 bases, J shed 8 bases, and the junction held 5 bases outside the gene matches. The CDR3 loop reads CASRLQGGGYTF. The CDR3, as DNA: TGTGCCAGCAGGCTACAGGGGGGAGGCTACACCTTC.

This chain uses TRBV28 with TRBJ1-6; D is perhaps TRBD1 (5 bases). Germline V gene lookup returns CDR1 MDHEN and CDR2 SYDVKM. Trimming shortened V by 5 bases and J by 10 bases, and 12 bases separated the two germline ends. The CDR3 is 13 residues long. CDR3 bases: TGTGCCAGCAGTCTGACAGAGGACTCACCCCTCCACTTT. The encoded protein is CASSLTEDSPLHF.

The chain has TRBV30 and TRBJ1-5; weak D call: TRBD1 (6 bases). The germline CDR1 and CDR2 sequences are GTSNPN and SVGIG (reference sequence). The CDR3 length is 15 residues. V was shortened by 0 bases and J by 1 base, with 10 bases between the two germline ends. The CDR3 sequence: CAWSVQGGSNQPQHF. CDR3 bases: TGTGCCTGGAGTGTACAGGGCGGGAGCAATCAGCCCCAGCATTTT. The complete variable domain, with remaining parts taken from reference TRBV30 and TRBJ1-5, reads SQTIHQWPATLVQPVGSPLSLECTVEGTSNPNLYWYRQAAGRGLQLLFYSVGIGQISSEVPQNLSASRPQDRQFILSSKKLLLSDSGFYLCAWSVQGGSNQPQHFGDGTRLSIL.

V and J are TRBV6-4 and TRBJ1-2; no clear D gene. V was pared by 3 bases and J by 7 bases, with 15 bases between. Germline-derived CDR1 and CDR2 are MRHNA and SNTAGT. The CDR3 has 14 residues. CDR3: CASSDQDGGGGYTF. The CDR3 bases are TGTGCCAGCAGTGATCAAGACGGTGGCGGTGGCTACACCTTC.

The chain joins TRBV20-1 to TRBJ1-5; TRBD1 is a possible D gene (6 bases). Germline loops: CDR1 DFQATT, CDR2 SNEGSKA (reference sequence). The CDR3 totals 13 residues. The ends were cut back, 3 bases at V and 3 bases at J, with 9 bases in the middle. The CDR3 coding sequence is TGCAGTGCTAGTTCAGGGGTCAATCAGCCCCAGCATTTT. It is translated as CSASSGVNQPQHF.

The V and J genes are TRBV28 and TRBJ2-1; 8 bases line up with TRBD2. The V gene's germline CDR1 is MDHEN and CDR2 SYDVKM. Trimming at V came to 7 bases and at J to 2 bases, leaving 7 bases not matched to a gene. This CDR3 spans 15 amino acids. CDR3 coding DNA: TGTGCCAGCACCTCGACTAGCGCCGCCTACAATGAGCAGTTCTTC. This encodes CASTSTSAAYNEQFF.

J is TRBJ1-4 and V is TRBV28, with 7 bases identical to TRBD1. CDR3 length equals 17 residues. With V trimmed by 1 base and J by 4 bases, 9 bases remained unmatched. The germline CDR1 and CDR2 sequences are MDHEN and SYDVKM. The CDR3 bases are TGTGCCAGCAGTTTATCCGAGACCGGGACAGATAATGAAAAACTGTTTTTT. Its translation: CASSLSETGTDNEKLFF. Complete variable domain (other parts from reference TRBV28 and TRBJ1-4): DVKVTQSSRYLVKRTGEKVFLECVQDMDHENMFWYRQDPGLGLRLIYFSYDVKMKEKGDIPEGYSVSREKKERFSLILESASTNQTSMYLCASSLSETGTDNEKLFFGSGTQLSVL.

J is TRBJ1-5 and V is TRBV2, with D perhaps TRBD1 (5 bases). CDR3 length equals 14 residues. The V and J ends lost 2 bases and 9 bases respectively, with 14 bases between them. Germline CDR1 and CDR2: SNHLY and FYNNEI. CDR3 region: CASSEWTGGRPQHF. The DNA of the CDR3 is TGTGCCAGCAGTGAATGGACCGGGGGTCGGCCCCAGCATTTT.

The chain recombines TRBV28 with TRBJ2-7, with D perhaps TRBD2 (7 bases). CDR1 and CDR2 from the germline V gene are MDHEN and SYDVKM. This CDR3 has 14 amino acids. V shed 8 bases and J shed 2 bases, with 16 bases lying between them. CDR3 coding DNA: TGTGCCAGCTGCCTCACGGGGGGCCCCTACGAGCAGTACTTC. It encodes CASCLTGGPYEQYF.

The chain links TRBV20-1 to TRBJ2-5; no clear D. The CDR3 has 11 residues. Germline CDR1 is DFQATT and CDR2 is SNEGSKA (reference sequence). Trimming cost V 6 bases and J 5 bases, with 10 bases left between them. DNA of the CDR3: TGCAGTGCCAGGAAAGTGGAGACCCAGTACTTC. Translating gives CSARKVETQYF.

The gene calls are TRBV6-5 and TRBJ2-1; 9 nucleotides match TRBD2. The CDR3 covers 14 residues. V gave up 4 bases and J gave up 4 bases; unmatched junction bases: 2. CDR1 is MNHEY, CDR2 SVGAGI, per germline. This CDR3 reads CASSSAGGYNEQFF. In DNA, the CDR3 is TGTGCCAGCAGTTCGGCGGGAGGGTACAATGAGCAGTTCTTC.